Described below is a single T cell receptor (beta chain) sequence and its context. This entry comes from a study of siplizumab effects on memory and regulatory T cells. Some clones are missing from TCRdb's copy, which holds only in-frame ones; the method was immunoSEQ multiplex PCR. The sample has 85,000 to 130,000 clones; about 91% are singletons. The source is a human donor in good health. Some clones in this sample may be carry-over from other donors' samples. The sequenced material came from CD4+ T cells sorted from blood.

For the CDR3, the DNA is TGCGCCAGTAAACTTTTTAGCGGAGCAGTCACAGATACGCAGTATTTT. Encoded protein: CASKLFSGAVTDTQYF. This chain joins TRBV5-1 and TRBJ2-3, with D perhaps matching TRBD2 (6 bases). The germline V and J ends were trimmed by 8 bases and 2 bases, with 21 bases remaining between them. The CDR3 is 16 amino acids. Germline CDR1 reads SGHRS; CDR2 reads YFSETQ.